This TCR beta chain was identified during a study of blood T cell repertoires in COVID-19. In the study overall: Researchers got acute and convalescent COVID-19 samples from the United States, Italy and Spain. In each case, the material was cDNA or gDNA derived from T cells, B-cell-depleted T cells, or PBMCs.

Trimming stripped 4 bases from V and 4 bases from J, with 22 bases between. CDR3 length: 17 amino acids. Per germline, CDR1 LGHNA and CDR2 YNFKEQ. Clones were read by immunoSEQ multiplex PCR, and TCRdb kept only the in-frame ones, dropping some. The sample lists roughly 190,000 clones, 88% occurring once. Sequenced input: peripheral blood. The TCR originated in a man aged 25 to 40 with acute or convalescent COVID-19. This chain connects TRBV4-2 to TRBJ1-2; D might be TRBD1 (5 bases). The CDR3 region has the DNA TGTGCCAGCAGCCTTCGGGGGGGTCTTGGCCGACGCTATGGCTACACCTTC. Translated, it gives CASSLRGGLGRRYGYTF.